Below are 20 T cell receptor beta chains sequenced from a single sample in a study of a mutant IDH1 vaccine in newly diagnosed glioma. Their antigens remain unidentified. Noted time point: week 5, during vaccination. In every dose of vaccine, 300 ug of mutant IDH1 20-mer peptide was given alongside topical imiquimod. Sequencing used immunoSEQ multiplex PCR; TCRdb keeps in-frame clones, though not all of them. The repertoire holds 11,000 or so clones, over 75% seen once, with 5% to 7% in the top ten. The sample was PBMCs, taken from a glioma patient whose treatment included an IDH1 peptide vaccine. These TCRs come from a woman aged 40-49 years with glioma. Some clones in this sample may be carry-over from other donors' samples.

This clone came up a few times. The chain couples TRBV10-3 to TRBJ1-5; 7 nucleotides agree with TRBD1. Trimming took 3 bases from V and 1 from J; bases not matched to a gene: 3. Germline V gene data show CDR1 as ENHRY and CDR2 as SYGVKD. The CDR3 is 15 amino acids. CDR3 in DNA: TGTGCCATCAGTGAACAGGGGTTGAGCAATCAGCCCCAGCATTTT. Encoded protein: CAISEQGLSNQPQHF.

The rearrangement joins TRBV5-1 to TRBJ2-1, with 13 bases lining up with TRBD2. Germline V CDR1 and CDR2: SGHRS, YFSETQ. V lost 3 bases to trimming and J lost 3 bases; unmatched junction nucleotides: 3. The CDR3 length is 16 residues. CDR3 in amino acids: CASSYRTSGGYNEQFF. As DNA, the CDR3 is TGCGCCAGCAGCTACCGGACTAGCGGGGGCTACAATGAGCAGTTCTTC.

V and J are TRBV19 and TRBJ1-2, with unresolved D. The CDR3 consists of 17 residues. V was clipped by 2 bases and J by 4 bases, with 20 bases between them. CDR1 is LNHDA, CDR2 SQIVND, per germline (reference sequence). The CDR3 reads CASSISPRRQQSYGYTF. The CDR3 DNA reads TGTGCCAGTAGTATAAGCCCGCGGCGTCAGCAATCCTATGGCTACACCTTC.

The chain links TRBV6-5 to TRBJ1-1; a weak D match, TRBD1 (5 bases). This CDR3 has 13 residues. CDR1 and CDR2 (germline): MNHEY, SVGAGI. Trimming stripped 6 bases from V and 7 bases from J, with 15 bases between. CDR3 loop: CASSTGTGSEAFF. In DNA, the CDR3 is TGTGCCAGCAGCACCGGGACGGGCAGTGAAGCTTTCTTT.

The chain links TRBV30 to TRBJ2-1, with D possibly called TRBD1 or TRBD2 (5 bases each). The CDR3 has 13 amino acids. Germline V gene data show CDR1 as GTSNPN and CDR2 as SVGIG (reference sequence). The V end lost 1 base, the J end lost 2 bases, and 6 bases lay between the germline ends. The CDR3 protein is CAWSAGPYNEQFF. CDR3 in DNA: TGTGCCTGGAGTGCGGGGCCCTACAATGAGCAGTTCTTC.

This chain connects TRBV28 to TRBJ1-3; D possibly corresponds to TRBD1 (6 bases). Germline lookup yields CDR1 MDHEN and CDR2 SYDVKM. There are 16 residues in the CDR3. Trimming pared 3 bases from V and 3 bases from J, leaving 15 bases between. The CDR3 nucleotides read TGTGCCAGCAGTTTCCCCGACAGGTCCGGTGGAAACACCATATATTTT. This translates into CASSFPDRSGGNTIYF.

The chain is built from TRBV2 and TRBJ2-7; TRBD1 is a possible D gene (6 bases). In germline, CDR1 is SNHLY, CDR2 FYNNEI. Deletions cut 7 bases from V and 6 bases from J, with 19 bases between. CDR3 length: 14 residues. The CDR3 spells CASTLWTAQSEQYF. The CDR3 bases are TGTGCCAGCACACTCTGGACAGCGCAAAGCGAGCAGTACTTC.

V is TRBV28 and J is TRBJ1-3; D is unresolved. Trimming removed 7 bases from V and 0 bases from J, with 10 bases in between. The CDR3 spans 14 residues. Germline values: CDR1 MDHEN, CDR2 SYDVKM. CDR3 amino acids: CASTTGFSGNTIYF. DNA for the CDR3: TGTGCCAGCACCACGGGGTTCTCTGGAAACACCATATATTTT.

A few counts support this clone. The genes are TRBV6-1 and TRBJ1-5; tentatively, D is TRBD1 (6 bases). Germline CDR1 MNHNS, CDR2 SASEGT. The CDR3 length is 15 residues. V was clipped by 8 bases and J by 4 bases, with 18 bases between them. In DNA, the CDR3 is TGTGCCAGCCGAATCGGGGGGCAACGGAATCAGCCCCAGCATTTT. Its translation: CASRIGGQRNQPQHF.

This chain uses TRBV2 with TRBJ2-7; 10 bases match TRBD2. Per the germline V gene, CDR1 is SNHLY and CDR2 is FYNNEI. Trimming cost V 3 bases and J 5 bases; bases outside gene matches: 7. There are 15 residues in the CDR3. DNA for the CDR3: TGTGCCAGCAGTGACCTAGCGGGAGATACCCACGAGCAGTACTTC. Translated: CASSDLAGDTHEQYF.

The chain links TRBV7-9 to TRBJ2-1, with 8 bases identical to TRBD2. Germline V lookup: CDR1 SEHNR, CDR2 FQNEAQ (reference sequence). The CDR3 spans 14 residues. With V trimmed by 8 bases and J by 4 bases, 7 bases remained unmatched. Written as DNA, the CDR3 is TGTGCCAGCGCTCGGGGGGGGTCTTACAATGAGCAGTTCTTC. Its translation is CASARGGSYNEQFF.

The chain carries TRBV6-6 and TRBJ1-4; D is unresolved. CDR3 length: 15 amino acids. The V end lost 5 bases, the J end lost 2 bases, and 12 bases lay between the germline ends. CDR1 is MNHNY and CDR2 is SVGAGI in the germline V gene (reference sequence). The CDR3 DNA follows: TGTGCCAGCAGTCCCGTAGTAGGGACTAATGAAAAACTGTTTTTT. Encoded protein: CASSPVVGTNEKLFF.

The V and J genes are TRBV6-5 and TRBJ2-3, with D possibly TRBD1 on 5 matching bases. The CDR3 has 14 residues. Trimming removed 5 bases at V and 0 bases at J, with 9 bases between. Germline V gene lookup returns CDR1 MNHEY and CDR2 SVGAGI. Here the CDR3 DNA reads TGTGCCAGCAGTAAGACAGCTAGCACAGATACGCAGTATTTT. Translation gives CASSKTASTDTQYF.

The chain links TRBV7-8 to TRBJ1-2; D gene uncertain. This CDR3 contains 15 residues. Trimming left V 5 bases short and J 0 bases short, with 13 bases between. Per the germline V gene, CDR1 is SGHVS and CDR2 is FQNEAQ. In nucleotides, the CDR3 is TGTGCCAGCAGCCCGTCTCAGGTGGCTAACTATGGCTACACCTTC. Translated, it gives CASSPSQVANYGYTF.

The rearrangement joins TRBV7-3 to TRBJ2-7, with 8 bases fitting TRBD2. CDR1 SGHTA and CDR2 FQGTGA come from the germline V gene. The CDR3 runs 13 residues. Trimming cost V 1 base and J 5 bases; bases outside gene matches: 1. The CDR3 DNA sequence: TGTGCCAGCAGCTTAAGGCGGGAGGACGAGCAGTACTTC. This translates into CASSLRREDEQYF.

The chain employs TRBV9 and TRBJ2-1; tentatively, D is TRBD1 (5 bases). The germline gives CDR1 SGDLS, CDR2 YYNGEE. This CDR3 has 16 amino acids. The V and J ends lost 0 bases and 1 base respectively, with 11 bases between them. The CDR3 sequence is CASSVATGTSYNEQFF. The DNA for the CDR3 is TGTGCCAGCAGCGTAGCTACAGGTACTTCCTACAATGAGCAGTTCTTC.

There are a few counts of this clone. This rearrangement joins TRBV5-6 to TRBJ1-2; 7 nucleotides agree with TRBD1. Germline V gives CDR1 SGHDT, CDR2 YYEEEE. This CDR3 has 14 residues. V lost 4 bases to trimming and J lost 0 bases; unmatched junction nucleotides: 3. The CDR3 sequence is CASSPGQTNYGYTF. CDR3 DNA: TGTGCCAGCAGCCCGGGACAGACTAACTATGGCTACACCTTC.

The chain has TRBV27 and TRBJ1-5; D is possibly TRBD1 (6 bases). Trimming pared 5 bases from V and 3 bases from J, leaving 14 bases between. The CDR3 is made up of 15 amino acids. CDR1 and CDR2 (germline): MNHEY, SMNVEV (reference sequence). As DNA, the CDR3 is TGTGCCAGCAGTCCCCTAGGACAGTACAATCAGCCCCAGCATTTT. Its translation is CASSPLGQYNQPQHF.

The chain combines TRBV19 with TRBJ2-2; either TRBD1 or TRBD2 may supply D (5 bases each). The CDR3 has 17 amino acids. Deletions cut 5 bases from V and 3 bases from J, with 19 bases between. Germline CDR1 LNHDA, CDR2 SQIVND (reference sequence). CDR3 sequence: CASSLLDFRGDTGELFF. The CDR3 DNA is TGTGCCAGTAGTCTGCTCGACTTCCGGGGCGACACCGGGGAGCTGTTTTTT. Combining the CDR3 with reference TRBV19 and TRBJ2-2 gives the whole variable domain DGGITQSPKYLFRKEGQNVTLSCEQNLNHDAMYWYRQDPGQGLRLIYYSQIVNDFQKGDIAEGYSVSREKKESFPLTVTSAQKNPTAFYLCASSLLDFRGDTGELFFGEGSRLTVL.

This clone was detected a few times. This chain connects TRBV29-1 to TRBJ1-1, with unresolved D. V was clipped by 6 bases and J by 3 bases, with 11 bases between them. Germline CDR1 reads SQVTM; CDR2 reads ANQGSEA. This CDR3 region has 12 residues. The CDR3 sequence: CSVAGWYTEAFF. The CDR3 nucleotides are TGCAGCGTCGCGGGATGGTACACTGAAGCTTTCTTT. Full variable domain (missing parts from reference TRBV29-1 and TRBJ1-1): SAVISQKPSRDICQRGTSLTIQCQVDSQVTMMFWYRQQPGQSLTLIATANQGSEATYESGFVIDKFPISRPNLTFSTLTVSNMSPEDSSIYLCSVAGWYTEAFFGQGTRLTVV.